These T cell receptor beta chains were read from a single sample in a study of T cells after yellow fever vaccination. TCRdb re-derived calls from the 5' RACE reads in MiXCR, one entry per CDR3 protein. The sample has a few hundred thousand distinct CDR3 sequences, less than 20% seen once. Specimen: PBMCs, collected less than 6 days after the first yellow fever vaccination. Receptors originate from a man younger than 30 who received the YFV17D yellow fever vaccine. The CDR3 runs from the conserved cysteine through the conserved F or W. D genes are given only for firm matches. Not all rows give a size; the values are once, few, many and, for expanded clones, a class.

d_gene: NA; v_gene: TRBV7-9; abundance: few; j_gene: TRBJ2-5; CDR3aa: CASSEPGAQETQYF; CDR3nt: TGTGCCAGCAGCGAGCCCGGGGCCCAAGAGACCCAGTACTTC
d_gene: TRBD2; v_gene: TRBV6-2/TRBV6-3; abundance: few; j_gene: TRBJ2-5; CDR3aa: CASITRAGSMETQYF; CDR3nt: TGTGCCAGCATCACCAGAGCGGGGAGCATGGAGACCCAGTACTTC
d_gene: TRBD1; v_gene: TRBV4-2; abundance: many; j_gene: TRBJ1-6; CDR3aa: CASSQDRGTGGSPLHF; CDR3nt: TGTGCCAGCAGCCAAGATCGGGGGACAGGGGGTTCACCCCTCCACTTT
d_gene: NA; v_gene: TRBV6-1; abundance: NA; j_gene: TRBJ2-7; CDR3aa: CASSDWRRAYEQYF; CDR3nt: TGTGCCAGCAGTGATTGGCGGCGAGCCTACGAGCAGTACTTC
d_gene: NA; v_gene: TRBV6-2/TRBV6-3; abundance: NA; j_gene: TRBJ2-2; CDR3aa: CASSSAGANTGELFF; CDR3nt: TGTGCCAGCAGTTCGGCAGGGGCGAACACCGGGGAGCTGTTTTTT
d_gene: TRBD1; v_gene: TRBV6-5; abundance: many; j_gene: TRBJ1-6; CDR3aa: CASSSRGPGSPLHF; CDR3nt: TGTGCCAGCAGTTCCAGGGGGCCAGGGTCACCCCTCCACTTT
d_gene: NA; v_gene: TRBV9; abundance: NA; j_gene: TRBJ2-1; CDR3aa: CASSVEGLHNEQFF; CDR3nt: TGTGCCAGCAGCGTAGAGGGACTCCACAATGAGCAGTTCTTC
d_gene: TRBD2; v_gene: TRBV18; abundance: NA; j_gene: TRBJ2-7; CDR3aa: CASSPGLAGNEQYF; CDR3nt: TGTGCCAGCTCACCGGGACTAGCGGGGAACGAGCAGTACTTC
d_gene: NA; v_gene: TRBV7-8; abundance: few; j_gene: TRBJ2-7; CDR3aa: CASRWERDTDEQYF; CDR3nt: TGTGCCAGCAGATGGGAACGGGACACCGACGAGCAGTACTTC
d_gene: TRBD2; v_gene: TRBV5-4; abundance: few; j_gene: TRBJ2-3; CDR3aa: CASSDARTSSQDTQYF; CDR3nt: TGTGCCAGCAGCGACGCAAGGACTAGCAGCCAAGATACGCAGTATTTT
d_gene: NA; v_gene: TRBV2; abundance: few; j_gene: TRBJ1-1; CDR3aa: CATRYEGTEAFF; CDR3nt: TGTGCCACCAGGTATGAGGGCACTGAAGCTTTCTTT